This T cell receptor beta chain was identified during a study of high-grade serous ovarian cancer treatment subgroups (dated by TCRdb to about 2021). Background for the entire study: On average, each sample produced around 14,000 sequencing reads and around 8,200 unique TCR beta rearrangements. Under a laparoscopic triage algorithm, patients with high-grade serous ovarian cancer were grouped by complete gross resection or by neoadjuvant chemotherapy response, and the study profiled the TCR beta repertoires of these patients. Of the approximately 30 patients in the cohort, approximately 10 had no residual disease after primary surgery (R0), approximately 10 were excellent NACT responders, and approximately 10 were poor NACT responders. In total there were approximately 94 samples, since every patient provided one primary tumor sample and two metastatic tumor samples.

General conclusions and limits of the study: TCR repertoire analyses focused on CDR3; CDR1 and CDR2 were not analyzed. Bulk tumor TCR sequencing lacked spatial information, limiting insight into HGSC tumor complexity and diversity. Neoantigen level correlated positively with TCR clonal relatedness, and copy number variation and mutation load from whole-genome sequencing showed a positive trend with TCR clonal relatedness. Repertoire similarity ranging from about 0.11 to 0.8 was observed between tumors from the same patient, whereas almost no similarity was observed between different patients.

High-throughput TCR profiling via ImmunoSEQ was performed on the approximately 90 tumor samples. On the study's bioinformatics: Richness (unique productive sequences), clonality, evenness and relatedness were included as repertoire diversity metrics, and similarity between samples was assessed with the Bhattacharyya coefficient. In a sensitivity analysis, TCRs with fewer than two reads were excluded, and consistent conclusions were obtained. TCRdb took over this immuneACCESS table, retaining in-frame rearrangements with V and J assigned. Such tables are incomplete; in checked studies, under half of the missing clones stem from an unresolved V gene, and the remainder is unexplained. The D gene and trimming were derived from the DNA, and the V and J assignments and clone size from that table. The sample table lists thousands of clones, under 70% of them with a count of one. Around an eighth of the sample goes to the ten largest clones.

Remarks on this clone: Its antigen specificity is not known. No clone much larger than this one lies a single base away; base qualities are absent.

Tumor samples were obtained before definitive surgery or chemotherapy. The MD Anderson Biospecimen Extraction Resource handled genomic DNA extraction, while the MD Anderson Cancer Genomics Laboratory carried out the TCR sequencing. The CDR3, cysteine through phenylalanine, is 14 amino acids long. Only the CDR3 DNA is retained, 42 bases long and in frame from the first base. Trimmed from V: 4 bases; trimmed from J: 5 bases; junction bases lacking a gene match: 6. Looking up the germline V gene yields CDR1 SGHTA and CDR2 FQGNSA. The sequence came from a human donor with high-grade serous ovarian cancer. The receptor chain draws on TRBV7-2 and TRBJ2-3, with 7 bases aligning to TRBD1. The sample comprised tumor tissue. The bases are TGTGCCAGCAGCTACAGGGGCGCCCGAGATACGCAGTATTTT. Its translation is CASSYRGARDTQYF.